The TCR beta chain described here comes from a study of OX40 agonist ivuxolimab in advanced cancers. Per the germline V gene, CDR1 is MNHEY and CDR2 is SVGAGI. V lost 0 bases and J 10 bases, leaving 8 bases between the germline ends. The length of the CDR3 is 12 residues. Here immunoSEQ multiplex PCR was the method, and the copy in TCRdb shows in-frame clones only, minus some. The table includes about 33,000 clones, less than 85% detected once. The sequence was obtained from an adult with an advanced solid tumor such as melanoma, head and neck, liver or kidney cancer. The rearrangement uses TRBV6-5 and TRBJ2-3; D is perhaps TRBD1 (6 bases). Here the sequenced sample was CD4+ or CD8+ T cells sorted from blood, taken in a trial of the OX40 agonist ivuxolimab. CDR3 sequence reads: CASSYSAGAQYF. The CDR3 DNA follows: TGTGCCAGCAGTTACTCAGCAGGGGCGCAGTATTTT.